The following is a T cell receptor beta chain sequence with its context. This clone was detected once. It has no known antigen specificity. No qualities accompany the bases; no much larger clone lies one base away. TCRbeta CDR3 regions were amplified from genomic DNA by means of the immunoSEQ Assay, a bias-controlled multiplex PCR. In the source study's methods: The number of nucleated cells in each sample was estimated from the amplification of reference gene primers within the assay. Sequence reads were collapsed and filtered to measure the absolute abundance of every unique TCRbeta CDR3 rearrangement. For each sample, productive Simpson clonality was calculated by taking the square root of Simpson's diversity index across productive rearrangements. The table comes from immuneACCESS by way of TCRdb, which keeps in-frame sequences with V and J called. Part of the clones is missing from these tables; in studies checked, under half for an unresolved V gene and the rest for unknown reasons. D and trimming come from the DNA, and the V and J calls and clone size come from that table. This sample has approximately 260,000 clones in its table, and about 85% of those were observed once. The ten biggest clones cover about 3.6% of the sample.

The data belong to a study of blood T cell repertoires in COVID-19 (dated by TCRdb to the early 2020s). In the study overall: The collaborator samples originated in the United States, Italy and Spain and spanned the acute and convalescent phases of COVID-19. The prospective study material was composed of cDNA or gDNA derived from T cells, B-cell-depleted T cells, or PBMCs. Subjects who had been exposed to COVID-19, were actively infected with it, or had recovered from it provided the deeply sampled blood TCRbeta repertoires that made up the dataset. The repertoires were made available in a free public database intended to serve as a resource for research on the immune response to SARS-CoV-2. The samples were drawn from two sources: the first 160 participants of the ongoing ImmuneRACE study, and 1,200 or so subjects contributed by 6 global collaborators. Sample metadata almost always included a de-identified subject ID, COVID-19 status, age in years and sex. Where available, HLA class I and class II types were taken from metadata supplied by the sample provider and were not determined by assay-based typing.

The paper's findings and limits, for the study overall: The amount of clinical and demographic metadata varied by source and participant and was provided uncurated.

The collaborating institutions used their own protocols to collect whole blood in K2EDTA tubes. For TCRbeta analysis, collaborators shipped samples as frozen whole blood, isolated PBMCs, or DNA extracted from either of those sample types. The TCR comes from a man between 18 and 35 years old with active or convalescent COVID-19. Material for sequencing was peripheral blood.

At the DNA level, the sequence is TGTGCTAGTGGTTTGGGACCGGGACAGGGGAAAGAGACCCAGTACTTC. Translated, this is CASGLGPGQGKETQYF. The sequence joins TRBV12-5 to TRBJ2-5; 10 central nucleotides agree with TRBD1. Per the germline V gene, LGHNT is the CDR1 and FRNRAP is the CDR2. Clipping removes 1 base from V and 3 bases from J, with 5 as the unmatched junction base count. Taken from cysteine to phenylalanine, the CDR3 has 16 residues. CDR3 DNA only is kept here, 48 bases in frame from base 1.